This TCR beta chain was recorded in a study of blood T cell repertoires in COVID-19. The method was immunoSEQ multiplex PCR; TCRdb's version includes in-frame clones alone and lacks a portion of them. The profile shows roughly 230,000 clones, about four fifths of them singletons. Trimming cost V 6 bases and J 2 bases, with 8 bases left between them. The CDR3 is 14 residues long. Germline V CDR1 and CDR2: MNHEY, SVGAGI. The sequencing input was PBMCs or T cells enriched from blood (not recorded which). The chain is built from TRBV6-5 and TRBJ1-6; maybe TRBD1 (6 bases). This TCR was sampled from a man aged 45-65 years who had recovered from COVID-19. The CDR3, as DNA: TGTGCCAGCAGACAGGGCCCCTATAATTCACCCCTCCACTTT. It specifies CASRQGPYNSPLHF.